This T cell receptor beta chain stems from a study of OX40 agonist ivuxolimab in advanced cancers. Overall study context: An agonistic human IgG2 monoclonal antibody against OX40 (CD134) was given. Antecedent anti-PD-1, anti-PD-L1 or anti-CTLA-4 therapy was permissible, with roughly 40% having received some. Among those treated, three patients had partial responses, one with hepatocellular carcinoma and two with cutaneous melanoma.

Notes on this clone: Within the sample, other DNA sequences also encode this same CDR3.

Sequenced by immunoSEQ multiplex PCR; TCRdb stores in-frame clones only, minus some. The data contain about 50,000 clones, 84% of them seen just once; the ten biggest clones take up approximately 1.3%. Germline loops: CDR1 KGHSH, CDR2 LQKENI. V lost 6 bases to trimming and J lost 5 bases, with 6 bases between them. This CDR3 is built from 11 residues. This TCR derives from an adult with an advanced solid tumor such as melanoma, head and neck, liver or kidney cancer. The specimen comprised CD4+ or CD8+ T cells sorted from blood, sampled in a trial of the OX40 agonist ivuxolimab. The rearrangement uses TRBV18 and TRBJ2-3; D is unresolved. The DNA of the CDR3 is TGTGCCAGCTCGTCAGGAGATACGCAGTATTTT. Protein product: CASSSGDTQYF.